Listed below are T cell receptor beta chains from one sample, sequenced in a study of beta chain features in type 1 diabetes. The assay was immunoSEQ multiplex PCR, and TCRdb's table has in-frame clones only and misses some. The sample consists of some 640,000 clones, over 12% of them appearing once. Sequenced: naive CD4+ T cells from blood. The receptors here all came from a man in his late teens or twenties with type 1 diabetes. Each CDR3 is given with its conserved first and last residue. The D gene is left open where the match is weak. Rows give clone size only sometimes, using once, few, many, or a class for an expanded clone.

j_call: TRBJ2-5
v_call: TRBV14
clone_size: few
d_call: NA
cdr3_nt: TGTGCCAGCAGCCCCAACCTAGCGTTGGGTCCAGAGACCCAGTACTTC
cdr3_aa: CASSPNLALGPETQYF

j_call: TRBJ2-2
v_call: TRBV7-2
clone_size: few
d_call: NA
cdr3_nt: TGTGCCAGCACCCTCCTGCCTACGACAGGGAACACCGGGGAGCTGTTTTTT
cdr3_aa: CASTLLPTTGNTGELFF

j_call: TRBJ2-1
v_call: TRBV6-5
clone_size: few
d_call: TRBD2
cdr3_nt: TGTGCCAGCAGTAGGGAGGGTGAGCAGTTCTTC
cdr3_aa: CASSREGEQFF

j_call: TRBJ1-1
v_call: TRBV7-9
clone_size: NA
d_call: NA
cdr3_nt: TGTGCCAGCAGCCCCCCGAGCGGACGGGCGCGCCCTGAAGCTTTCTTT
cdr3_aa: CASSPPSGRARPEAFF

j_call: TRBJ2-3
v_call: TRBV7-2
clone_size: few
d_call: NA
cdr3_nt: TGTGCCAGCAGCGGACGGACCGCTGGGACGCAGTATTTT
cdr3_aa: CASSGRTAGTQYF

j_call: TRBJ2-1
v_call: TRBV21-1
clone_size: few
d_call: NA
cdr3_nt: TGTGCCAGCAGCAAGGGGGATGAGGGACGGACAACATCTCACTCCTACAATGAGCAGTTCTTC
cdr3_aa: CASSKGDEGRTTSHSYNEQFF

j_call: TRBJ1-5
v_call: TRBV5-1
clone_size: NA
d_call: NA
cdr3_nt: TGCGCCAGCAGCTTGACAGGGTATAGCAATCAGCCCCAGCATTTT
cdr3_aa: CASSLTGYSNQPQHF

j_call: TRBJ2-3
v_call: TRBV5-1
clone_size: NA
d_call: NA
cdr3_nt: TGCGCCAGCAGCCCGCAATACGTTCAAGGTACGCAGTATTTT
cdr3_aa: CASSPQYVQGTQYF

j_call: TRBJ2-3
v_call: TRBV6-1
clone_size: NA
d_call: TRBD2
cdr3_nt: TGTGCCAGCAGCGCGTTGACTAGCGGAGATACGCAGTATTTT
cdr3_aa: CASSALTSGDTQYF

j_call: TRBJ1-4
v_call: TRBV7-9
clone_size: NA
d_call: TRBD1
cdr3_nt: TGTGCCAGCAGCGCACGGACAGGGCGAACTAATGAAAAACTGTTTTTT
cdr3_aa: CASSARTGRTNEKLFF

j_call: TRBJ2-4
v_call: TRBV13
clone_size: NA
d_call: NA
cdr3_nt: TGTGCCAGTCACCTTCGCGGGAAAAACATTCAGTACTTC
cdr3_aa: CASHLRGKNIQYF

j_call: TRBJ2-1
v_call: TRBV4-1
clone_size: NA
d_call: NA
cdr3_nt: TGCGCCAGCACGGAGGGAGGCGGCTTATCGTACAATGAGCAGTTCTTC
cdr3_aa: CASTEGGGLSYNEQFF

j_call: TRBJ2-7
v_call: TRBV7-8
clone_size: few
d_call: NA
cdr3_nt: TGTGCCAGCAGCGCCTACAGGGATTCGGAGTACGAGCAGTACTTC
cdr3_aa: CASSAYRDSEYEQYF

j_call: TRBJ1-5
v_call: TRBV10-1
clone_size: NA
d_call: TRBD1
cdr3_nt: TGCGCCAGCAGTGGAGGACAGGGAAATCAGCCCCAGCATTTT
cdr3_aa: CASSGGQGNQPQHF

j_call: TRBJ2-1
v_call: TRBV5-1
clone_size: NA
d_call: NA
cdr3_nt: TGCGCCAGCAGCTCGCCTCTGGGGGAGGAGCAGTTCTTC
cdr3_aa: CASSSPLGEEQFF

j_call: TRBJ1-3
v_call: TRBV5-4
clone_size: few
d_call: TRBD1
cdr3_nt: TGTGCCAGCAGCTTTGGCAGGGGGCTGACTGGAAACACCATATATTTT
cdr3_aa: CASSFGRGLTGNTIYF

j_call: TRBJ2-7
v_call: TRBV7-9
clone_size: NA
d_call: NA
cdr3_nt: TGTGCCAGCAGCCGAATGGACGGGTACTACGAGCAGTACTTC
cdr3_aa: CASSRMDGYYEQYF

j_call: TRBJ2-5
v_call: TRBV6-5
clone_size: NA
d_call: NA
cdr3_nt: TGTGCCAGCAGTTACCCCGGGACTGAGAACCAAGAGACCCAGTACTTC
cdr3_aa: CASSYPGTENQETQYF

j_call: TRBJ1-6
v_call: TRBV19
clone_size: few
d_call: NA
cdr3_nt: TGTGCCAGTAGTCTCCCTGGAGGGGTCGGAAATTCACCCCTCCACTTT
cdr3_aa: CASSLPGGVGNSPLHF

j_call: TRBJ2-6
v_call: TRBV7-9
clone_size: few
d_call: NA
cdr3_nt: TGTGCCAGCAGAATCCCCACGGGGGCGGGTGGGGCCAACGTCCTGACTTTC
cdr3_aa: CASRIPTGAGGANVLTF

j_call: TRBJ2-4
v_call: TRBV21-1
clone_size: few
d_call: NA
cdr3_nt: TGTGCCAGCAGTCCGGGACAGGGGGCTCCGGTAGCCAAAAACATTCAGTACTTC
cdr3_aa: CASSPGQGAPVAKNIQYF

j_call: TRBJ2-2
v_call: TRBV30
clone_size: few
d_call: TRBD2
cdr3_nt: TGTGCCTGGAGTTTCCGACTAGCTGAGACTACCGGGGAGCTGTTTTTT
cdr3_aa: CAWSFRLAETTGELFF

j_call: TRBJ2-3
v_call: TRBV4-3
clone_size: few
d_call: NA
cdr3_nt: TGCGCCAGCAGCCACGGGCTTGAGGAGCTAGTTGGTACGCAGTATTTT
cdr3_aa: CASSHGLEELVGTQYF

j_call: TRBJ2-5
v_call: TRBV23-1
clone_size: NA
d_call: NA
cdr3_nt: TGCGCCAGCAGTCATTGCTACCAAGAGACCCAGTACTTC
cdr3_aa: CASSHCYQETQYF

j_call: TRBJ1-4
v_call: TRBV27
clone_size: NA
d_call: NA
cdr3_nt: TGTGCCCGCCGACAGGTACTAAATGAAAAACTGTTTTTT
cdr3_aa: CARRQVLNEKLFF

j_call: TRBJ2-1
v_call: TRBV5-4
clone_size: NA
d_call: NA
cdr3_nt: TGTGCCAGCAGCTCGGCATGGGGGAGAGAATACAATGAGCAGTTCTTC
cdr3_aa: CASSSAWGREYNEQFF

j_call: TRBJ1-2
v_call: TRBV7-8
clone_size: few
d_call: NA
cdr3_nt: TGTGCCAGCACCGCTCTTAGACAGGCCTATGGCTACACCTTC
cdr3_aa: CASTALRQAYGYTF

j_call: TRBJ1-2
v_call: TRBV23-1
clone_size: few
d_call: NA
cdr3_nt: TGCGCCAGCAGTCAATTCTATGGCTACACCTTC
cdr3_aa: CASSQFYGYTF

j_call: TRBJ2-2
v_call: TRBV7-2
clone_size: few
d_call: TRBD2
cdr3_nt: TGTGCCAGCAGCTACGGTCTAGCGGGAGTCACCGGGGAGCTGTTTTTT
cdr3_aa: CASSYGLAGVTGELFF

j_call: TRBJ2-4
v_call: TRBV30
clone_size: NA
d_call: NA
cdr3_nt: TGTGCCTGGATACGAAGGGGTGGCAAAAACATTCAGTACTTC
cdr3_aa: CAWIRRGGKNIQYF

j_call: TRBJ2-7
v_call: TRBV18
clone_size: NA
d_call: TRBD1
cdr3_nt: TGTGCCAGCTCACACGACAGGGGGCGGAACGAGCAGTACTTC
cdr3_aa: CASSHDRGRNEQYF

j_call: TRBJ1-1
v_call: TRBV29-1
clone_size: few
d_call: TRBD1
cdr3_nt: TGCAGCGTTGAGCGGACAGGGGGCTGGACTGAAGCTTTCTTT
cdr3_aa: CSVERTGGWTEAFF